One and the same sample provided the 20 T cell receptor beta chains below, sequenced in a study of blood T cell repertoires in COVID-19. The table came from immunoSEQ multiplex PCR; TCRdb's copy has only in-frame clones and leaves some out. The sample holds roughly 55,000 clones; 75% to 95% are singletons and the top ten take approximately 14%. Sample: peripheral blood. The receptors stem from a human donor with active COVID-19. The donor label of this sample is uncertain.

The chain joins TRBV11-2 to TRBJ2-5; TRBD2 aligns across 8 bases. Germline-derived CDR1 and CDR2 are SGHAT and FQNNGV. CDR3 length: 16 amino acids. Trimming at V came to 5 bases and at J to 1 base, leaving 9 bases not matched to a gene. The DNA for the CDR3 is TGTGCCAGCAGCCTACAGCCGGGAGGGTTCCAAGAGACCCAGTACTTC. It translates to CASSLQPGGFQETQYF.

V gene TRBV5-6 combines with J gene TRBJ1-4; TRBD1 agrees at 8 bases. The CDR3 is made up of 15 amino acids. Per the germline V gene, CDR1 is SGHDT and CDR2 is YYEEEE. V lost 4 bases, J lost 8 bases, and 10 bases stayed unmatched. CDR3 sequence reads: CASSHSGGMMEKLFF. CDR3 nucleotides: TGTGCCAGCAGCCACTCAGGGGGCATGATGGAAAAACTGTTTTTT.

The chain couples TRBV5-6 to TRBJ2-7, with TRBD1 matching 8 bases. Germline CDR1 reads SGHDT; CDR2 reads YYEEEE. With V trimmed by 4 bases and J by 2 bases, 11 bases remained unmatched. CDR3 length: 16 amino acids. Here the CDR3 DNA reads TGTGCCAGCAGCCTTGGACAGGGCCTAGTAGCCTACGAGCAGTACGTC. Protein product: CASSLGQGLVAYEQYV.

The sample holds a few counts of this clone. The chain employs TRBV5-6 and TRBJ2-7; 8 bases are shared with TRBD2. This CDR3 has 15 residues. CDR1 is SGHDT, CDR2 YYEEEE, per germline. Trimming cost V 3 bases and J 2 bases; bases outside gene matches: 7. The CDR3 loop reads CASSYGRAAPYEQYV. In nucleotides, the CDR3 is TGTGCCAGCAGCTACGGGAGGGCAGCCCCCTACGAGCAGTACGTC.

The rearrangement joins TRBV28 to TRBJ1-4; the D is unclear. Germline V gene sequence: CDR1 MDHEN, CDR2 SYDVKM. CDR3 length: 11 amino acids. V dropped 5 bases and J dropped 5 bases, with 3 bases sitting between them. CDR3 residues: CASSLNEKLFF. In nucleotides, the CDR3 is TGTGCCAGCAGTCTGAATGAAAAACTGTTTTTT.

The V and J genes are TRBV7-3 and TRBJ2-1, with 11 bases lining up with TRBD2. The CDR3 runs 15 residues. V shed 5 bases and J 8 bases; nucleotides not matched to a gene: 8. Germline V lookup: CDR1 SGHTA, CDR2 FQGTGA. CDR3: CASSLSSGGFHEQFF. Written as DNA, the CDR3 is TGTGCCAGCAGCCTCTCTAGCGGGGGGTTCCATGAGCAGTTCTTC.

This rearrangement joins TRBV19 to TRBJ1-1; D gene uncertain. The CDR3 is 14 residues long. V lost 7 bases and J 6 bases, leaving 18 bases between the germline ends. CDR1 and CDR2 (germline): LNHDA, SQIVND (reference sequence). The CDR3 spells CASTWRREFAEAFF. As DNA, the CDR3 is TGTGCCAGTACTTGGAGGAGAGAATTTGCTGAAGCTTTCTTT.

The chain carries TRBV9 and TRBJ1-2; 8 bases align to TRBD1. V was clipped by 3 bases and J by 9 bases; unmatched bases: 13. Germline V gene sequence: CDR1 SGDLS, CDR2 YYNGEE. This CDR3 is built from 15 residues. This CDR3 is CASSGEDRVINSYTF. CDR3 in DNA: TGTGCCAGCAGCGGTGAGGACAGGGTCATTAATAGCTACACCTTC.

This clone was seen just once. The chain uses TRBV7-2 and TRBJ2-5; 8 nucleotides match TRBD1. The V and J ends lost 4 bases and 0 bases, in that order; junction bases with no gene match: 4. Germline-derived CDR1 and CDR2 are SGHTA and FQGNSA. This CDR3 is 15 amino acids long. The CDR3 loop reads CASSYRGFDQETQYF. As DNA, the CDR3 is TGTGCCAGCAGCTACAGGGGGTTTGACCAAGAGACCCAGTACTTC.

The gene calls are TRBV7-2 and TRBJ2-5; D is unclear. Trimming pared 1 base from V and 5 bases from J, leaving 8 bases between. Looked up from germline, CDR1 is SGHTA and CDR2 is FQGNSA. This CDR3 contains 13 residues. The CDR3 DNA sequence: TGTGCCAGCAGCTTAGTACGGGTGGAGACCCAGTACTTC. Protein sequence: CASSLVRVETQYF.

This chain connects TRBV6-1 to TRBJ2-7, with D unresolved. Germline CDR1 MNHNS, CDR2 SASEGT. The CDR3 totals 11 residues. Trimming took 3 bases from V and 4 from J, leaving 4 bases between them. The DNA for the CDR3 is TGTGCCAGCAGTGATCAATACGAGCAGTACTTC. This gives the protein CASSDQYEQYF.

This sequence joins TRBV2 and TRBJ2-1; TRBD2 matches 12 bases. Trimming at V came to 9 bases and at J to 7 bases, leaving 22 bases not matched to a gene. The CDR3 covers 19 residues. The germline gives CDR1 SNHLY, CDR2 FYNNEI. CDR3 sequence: CASPVRLAGGPWFGNEQFF. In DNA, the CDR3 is TGTGCCAGTCCTGTGCGGCTAGCGGGAGGGCCGTGGTTCGGGAATGAGCAGTTCTTC.

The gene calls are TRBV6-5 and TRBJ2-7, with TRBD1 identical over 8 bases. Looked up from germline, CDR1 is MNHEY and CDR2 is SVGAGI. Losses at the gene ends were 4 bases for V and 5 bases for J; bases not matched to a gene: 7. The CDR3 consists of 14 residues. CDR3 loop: CASSFRTGWNEQYF. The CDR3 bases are TGTGCCAGCAGTTTCAGGACAGGGTGGAACGAGCAGTACTTC.

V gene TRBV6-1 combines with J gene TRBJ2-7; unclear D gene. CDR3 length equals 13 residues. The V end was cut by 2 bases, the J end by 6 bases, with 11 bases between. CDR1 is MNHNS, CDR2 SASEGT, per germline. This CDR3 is CASSEPGSREQYV. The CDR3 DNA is TGTGCCAGCAGTGAACCCGGTTCTCGCGAGCAGTACGTC.

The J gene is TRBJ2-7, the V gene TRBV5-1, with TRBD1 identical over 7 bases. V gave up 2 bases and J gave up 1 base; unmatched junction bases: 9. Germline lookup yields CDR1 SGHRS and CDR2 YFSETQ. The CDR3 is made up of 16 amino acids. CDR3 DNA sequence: TGCGCCAGCAGCTTAGGGAGACAGGGACGGTCCTACGAGCAGTACGTC. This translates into CASSLGRQGRSYEQYV.

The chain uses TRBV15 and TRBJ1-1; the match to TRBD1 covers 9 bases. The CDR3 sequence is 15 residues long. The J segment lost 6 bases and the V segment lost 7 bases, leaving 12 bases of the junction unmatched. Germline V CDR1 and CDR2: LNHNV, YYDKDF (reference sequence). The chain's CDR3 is CATTSTGTGFAEAFF. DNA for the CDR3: TGTGCCACCACCTCGACCGGGACAGGGTTCGCTGAAGCTTTCTTT.

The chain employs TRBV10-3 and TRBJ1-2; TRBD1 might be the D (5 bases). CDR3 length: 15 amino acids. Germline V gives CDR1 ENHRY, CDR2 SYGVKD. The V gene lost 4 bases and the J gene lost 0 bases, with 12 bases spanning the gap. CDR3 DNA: TGTGCCATCAGTGTAGGCGGGGGGGCTAACTATGGCTACACCTTC. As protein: CAISVGGGANYGYTF.

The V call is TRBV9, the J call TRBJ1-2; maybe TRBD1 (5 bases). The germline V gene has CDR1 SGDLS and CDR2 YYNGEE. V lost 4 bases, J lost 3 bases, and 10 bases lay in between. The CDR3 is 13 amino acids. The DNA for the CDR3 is TGTGCCAGCAGCCCAGGGCTACACTATGGCTACACCTTC. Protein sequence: CASSPGLHYGYTF.

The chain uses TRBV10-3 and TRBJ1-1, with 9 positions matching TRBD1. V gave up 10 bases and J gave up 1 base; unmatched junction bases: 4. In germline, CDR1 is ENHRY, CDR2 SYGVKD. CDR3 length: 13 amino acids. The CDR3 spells CANADRGNTEAFF. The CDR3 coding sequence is TGTGCCAACGCGGACAGGGGGAACACTGAAGCTTTCTTT.

In nucleotides, the CDR3 is TGTGCCAGCTTGACGGGGTCTAATGAAAAACTGTTTTTT. Amino acids: CASLTGSNEKLFF. The V gene is TRBV28, the J gene TRBJ1-4; D gene uncertain. Germline values: CDR1 MDHEN, CDR2 SYDVKM. This CDR3 region has 13 residues. V was trimmed by 8 bases and J by 3 bases, leaving 10 bases between them.